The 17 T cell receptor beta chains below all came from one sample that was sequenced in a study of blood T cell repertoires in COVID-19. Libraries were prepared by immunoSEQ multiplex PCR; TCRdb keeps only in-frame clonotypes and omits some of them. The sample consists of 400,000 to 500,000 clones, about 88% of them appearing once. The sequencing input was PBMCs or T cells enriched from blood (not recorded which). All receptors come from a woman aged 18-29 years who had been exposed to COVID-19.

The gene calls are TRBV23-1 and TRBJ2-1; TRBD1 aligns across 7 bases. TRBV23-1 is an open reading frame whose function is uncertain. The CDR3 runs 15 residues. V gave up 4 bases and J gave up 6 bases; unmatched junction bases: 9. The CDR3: CASSLQGEWGNEQFF. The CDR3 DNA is TGCGCCAGCAGTCTTCAGGGGGAGTGGGGCAATGAGCAGTTCTTC.

The CDR3 protein is CASSPGHGRGGVEKLFF. The CDR3 DNA reads as TGTGCCAGCAGTCCCGGCCACGGCAGGGGAGGGGTTGAAAAACTGTTTTTT. The chain is built from TRBV27 and TRBJ1-4, with D possibly being TRBD1 (6 bases). Trimming stripped 5 bases from V and 7 bases from J, with 23 bases between. CDR1 MNHEY and CDR2 SMNVEV come from the germline V gene (reference sequence). CDR3 length: 17 amino acids.

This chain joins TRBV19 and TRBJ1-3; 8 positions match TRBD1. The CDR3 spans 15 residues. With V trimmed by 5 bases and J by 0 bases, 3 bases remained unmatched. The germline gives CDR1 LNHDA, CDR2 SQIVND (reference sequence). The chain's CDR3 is CASSWDRYSGNTIYF. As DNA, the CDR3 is TGTGCCAGTAGTTGGGACAGGTACTCTGGAAACACCATATATTTT.

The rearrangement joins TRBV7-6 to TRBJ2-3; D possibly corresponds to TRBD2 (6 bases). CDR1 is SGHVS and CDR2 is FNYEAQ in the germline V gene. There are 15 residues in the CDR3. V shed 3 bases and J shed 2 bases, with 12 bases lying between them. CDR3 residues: CASSLAGTYTDTQYF. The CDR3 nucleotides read TGTGCCAGCAGCTTGGCCGGGACTTACACAGATACGCAGTATTTT.

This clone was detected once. The CDR3 DNA reads TGTGCCAGCAGTTTATTTGGGCTAGCTGATACGCAGTATTTT. It is translated as CASSLFGLADTQYF. V is TRBV28 and J is TRBJ2-3; possible D gene TRBD2, 5 bases. From germline, CDR1 is MDHEN and CDR2 SYDVKM. There are 14 residues in the CDR3. Trimming pared 1 base from V and 6 bases from J, leaving 11 bases between.

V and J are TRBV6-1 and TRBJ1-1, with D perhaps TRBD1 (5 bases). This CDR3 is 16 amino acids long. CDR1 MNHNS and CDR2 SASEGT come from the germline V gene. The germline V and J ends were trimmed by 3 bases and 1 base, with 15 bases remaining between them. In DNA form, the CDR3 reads TGTGCCAGCAGTGAGTTGACAGCAAACACGAACACTGAAGCTTTCTTT. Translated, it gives CASSELTANTNTEAFF.

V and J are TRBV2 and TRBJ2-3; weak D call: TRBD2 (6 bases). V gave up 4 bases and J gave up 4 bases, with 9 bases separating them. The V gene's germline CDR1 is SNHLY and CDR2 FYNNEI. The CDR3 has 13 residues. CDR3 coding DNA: TGTGCCAGCAGTGCGACTAGTCCAGATACGCAGTATTTT. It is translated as CASSATSPDTQYF.

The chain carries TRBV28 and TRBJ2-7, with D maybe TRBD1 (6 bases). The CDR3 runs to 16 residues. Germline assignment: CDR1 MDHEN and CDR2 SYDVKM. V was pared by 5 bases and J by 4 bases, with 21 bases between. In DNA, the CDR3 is TGTGCCAGCAGTCCGGGTCAGGTGGACAGTTTTTACGAGCAGTACTTC. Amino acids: CASSPGQVDSFYEQYF.

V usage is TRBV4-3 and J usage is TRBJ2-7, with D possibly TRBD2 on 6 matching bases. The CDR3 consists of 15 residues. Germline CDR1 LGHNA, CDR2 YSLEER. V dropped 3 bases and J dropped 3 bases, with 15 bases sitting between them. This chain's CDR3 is CASSQEGTDIYEQYF. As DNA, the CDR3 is TGCGCCAGCAGCCAGGAGGGAACCGACATCTACGAGCAGTACTTC.

This chain's CDR3 is CASSLARGSGRYNEQFF. The CDR3, as DNA: TGTGCCAGCAGCTTAGCGCGTGGTAGCGGCCGATACAATGAGCAGTTCTTC. The J gene is TRBJ2-1, the V gene TRBV7-2, with D perhaps matching TRBD2 (6 bases). There are 17 residues in the CDR3. The V end was cut by 0 bases, the J end by 4 bases, with 16 bases between. The V gene's germline CDR1 is SGHTA and CDR2 FQGNSA.

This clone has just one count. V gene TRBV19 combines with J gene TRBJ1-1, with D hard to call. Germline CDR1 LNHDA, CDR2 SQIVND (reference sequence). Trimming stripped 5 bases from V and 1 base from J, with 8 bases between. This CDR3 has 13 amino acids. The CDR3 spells CASSEQRNTEAFF. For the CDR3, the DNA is TGTGCCAGTAGTGAACAACGGAACACTGAAGCTTTCTTT.

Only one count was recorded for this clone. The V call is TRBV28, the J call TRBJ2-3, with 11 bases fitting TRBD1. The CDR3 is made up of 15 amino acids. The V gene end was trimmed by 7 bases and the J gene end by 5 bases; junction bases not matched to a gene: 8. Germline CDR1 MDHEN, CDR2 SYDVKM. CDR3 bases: TGTGCCAGCACCTTAATTGGGACAGGGGGAGATACGCAGTATTTT. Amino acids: CASTLIGTGGDTQYF.

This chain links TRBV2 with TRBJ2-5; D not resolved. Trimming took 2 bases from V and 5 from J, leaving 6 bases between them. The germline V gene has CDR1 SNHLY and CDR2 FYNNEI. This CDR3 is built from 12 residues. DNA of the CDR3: TGTGCCAGCAGTGAAAGAGCGGAGACCCAGTACTTC. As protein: CASSERAETQYF.

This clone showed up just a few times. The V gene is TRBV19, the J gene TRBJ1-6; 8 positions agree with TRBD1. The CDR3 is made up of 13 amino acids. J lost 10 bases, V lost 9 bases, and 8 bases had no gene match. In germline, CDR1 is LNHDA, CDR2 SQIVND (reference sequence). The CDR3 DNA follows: TGTGCCAGCCGAACAGGGGGAGGGTCACCCCTCCACTTT. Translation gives CASRTGGGSPLHF.

CDR3 residues: CATQTGVDNEQFF. CDR3 coding DNA: TGTGCCACTCAGACAGGGGTGGACAATGAGCAGTTCTTC. The gene calls are TRBV10-3 and TRBJ2-1; TRBD1 agrees at 8 bases. Germline V gene data show CDR1 as ENHRY and CDR2 as SYGVKD. J was trimmed by 5 bases and V by 10 bases; bases with no gene match: 7. The length of the CDR3 is 13 residues.

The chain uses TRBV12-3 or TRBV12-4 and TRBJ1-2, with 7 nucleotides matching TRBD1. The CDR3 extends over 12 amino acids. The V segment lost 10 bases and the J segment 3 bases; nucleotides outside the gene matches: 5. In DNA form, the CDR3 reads TGTGCCACTAAAGACAGGGACTATGGCTACACCTTC. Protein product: CATKDRDYGYTF.

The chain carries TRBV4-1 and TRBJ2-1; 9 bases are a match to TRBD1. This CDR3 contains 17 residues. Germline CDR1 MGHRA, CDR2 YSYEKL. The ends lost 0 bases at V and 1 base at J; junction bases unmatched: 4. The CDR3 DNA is TGCGCCAGCAGCCAAGACCCGGGACAGGGATCCTACAATGAGCAGTTCTTC. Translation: CASSQDPGQGSYNEQFF.